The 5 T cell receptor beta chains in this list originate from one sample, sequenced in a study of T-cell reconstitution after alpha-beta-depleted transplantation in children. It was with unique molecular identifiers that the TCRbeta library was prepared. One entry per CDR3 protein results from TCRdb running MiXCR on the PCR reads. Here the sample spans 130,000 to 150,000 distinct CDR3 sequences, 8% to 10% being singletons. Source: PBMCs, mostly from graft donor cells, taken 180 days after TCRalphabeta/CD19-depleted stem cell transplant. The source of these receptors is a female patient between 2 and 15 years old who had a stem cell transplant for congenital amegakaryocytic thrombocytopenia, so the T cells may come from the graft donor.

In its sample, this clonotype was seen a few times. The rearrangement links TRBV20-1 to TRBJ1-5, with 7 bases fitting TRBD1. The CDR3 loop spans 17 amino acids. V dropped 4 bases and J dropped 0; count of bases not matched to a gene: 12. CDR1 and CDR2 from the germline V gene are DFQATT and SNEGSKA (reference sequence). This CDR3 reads CSAMIPGGGYSNQPQHF. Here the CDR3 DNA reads TGCAGTGCTATGATTCCAGGGGGGGGATATAGCAATCAGCCCCAGCATTTT.

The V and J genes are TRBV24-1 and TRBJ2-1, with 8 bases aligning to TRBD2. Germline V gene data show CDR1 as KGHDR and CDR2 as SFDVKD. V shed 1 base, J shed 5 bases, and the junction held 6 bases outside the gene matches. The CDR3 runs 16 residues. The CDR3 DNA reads TGTGCCACCAGTGATTTCGAGGGACTAGGGCACAATGAGCAGTTCTTC. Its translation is CATSDFEGLGHNEQFF.

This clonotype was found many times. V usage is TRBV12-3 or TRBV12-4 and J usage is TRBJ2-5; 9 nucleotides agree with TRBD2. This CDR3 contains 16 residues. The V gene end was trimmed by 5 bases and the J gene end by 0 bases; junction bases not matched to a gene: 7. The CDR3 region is CASSPMSGRNQETQYF. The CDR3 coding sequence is TGTGCCAGCAGTCCCATGAGCGGGAGGAACCAAGAGACCCAGTACTTC.

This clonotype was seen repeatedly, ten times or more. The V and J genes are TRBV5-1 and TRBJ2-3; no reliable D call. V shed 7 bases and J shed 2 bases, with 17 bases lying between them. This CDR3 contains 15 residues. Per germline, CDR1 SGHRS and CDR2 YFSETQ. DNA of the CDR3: TGCGCCAGCGCTAAGAAAACGAGGAACACAGATACGCAGTATTTT. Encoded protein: CASAKKTRNTDTQYF.

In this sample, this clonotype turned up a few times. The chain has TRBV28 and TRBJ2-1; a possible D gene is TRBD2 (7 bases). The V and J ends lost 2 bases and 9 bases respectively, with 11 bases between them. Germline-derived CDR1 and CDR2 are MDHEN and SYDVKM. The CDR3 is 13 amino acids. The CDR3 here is CASSLPRGAEQFF. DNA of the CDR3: TGTGCCAGCAGTTTACCTCGGGGGGCTGAGCAGTTCTTC.